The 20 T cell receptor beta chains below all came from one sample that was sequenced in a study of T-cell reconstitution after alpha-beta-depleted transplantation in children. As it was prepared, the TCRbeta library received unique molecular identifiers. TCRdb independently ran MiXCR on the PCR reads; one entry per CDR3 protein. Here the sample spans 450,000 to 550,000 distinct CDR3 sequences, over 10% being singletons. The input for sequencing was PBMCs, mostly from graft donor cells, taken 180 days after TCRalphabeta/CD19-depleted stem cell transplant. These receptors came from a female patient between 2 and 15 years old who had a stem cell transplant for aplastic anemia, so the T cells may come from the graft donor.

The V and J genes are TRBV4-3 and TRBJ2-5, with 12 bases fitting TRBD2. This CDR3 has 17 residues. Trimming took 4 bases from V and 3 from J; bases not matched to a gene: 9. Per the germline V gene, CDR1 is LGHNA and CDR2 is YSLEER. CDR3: CASSPRTSGASEETQYF. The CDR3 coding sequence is TGCGCCAGCAGCCCTCGGACTAGCGGGGCATCTGAAGAGACCCAGTACTTC.

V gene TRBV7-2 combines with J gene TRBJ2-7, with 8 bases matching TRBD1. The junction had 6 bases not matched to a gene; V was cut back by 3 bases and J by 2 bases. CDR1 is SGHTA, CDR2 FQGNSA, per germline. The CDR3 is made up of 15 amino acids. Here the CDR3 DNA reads TGTGCCAGCAGCTTGGAGACAGGGGTAGCCTACGAGCAGTACGTC. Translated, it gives CASSLETGVAYEQYV.

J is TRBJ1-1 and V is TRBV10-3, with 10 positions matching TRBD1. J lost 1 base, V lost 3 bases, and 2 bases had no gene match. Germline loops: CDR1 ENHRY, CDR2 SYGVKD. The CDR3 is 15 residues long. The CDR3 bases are TGTGCCATCAGTGACCGGGACAGGGGGAACACTGAAGCTTTCTTT. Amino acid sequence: CAISDRDRGNTEAFF.

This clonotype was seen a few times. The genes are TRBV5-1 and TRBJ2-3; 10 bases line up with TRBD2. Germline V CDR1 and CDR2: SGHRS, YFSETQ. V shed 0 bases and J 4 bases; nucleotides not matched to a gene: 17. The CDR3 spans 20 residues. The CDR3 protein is CASSLGSFVTSGEDADTQYF. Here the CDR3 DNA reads TGCGCCAGCAGCTTGGGGTCTTTCGTTACTAGCGGGGAGGACGCAGATACGCAGTATTTT.

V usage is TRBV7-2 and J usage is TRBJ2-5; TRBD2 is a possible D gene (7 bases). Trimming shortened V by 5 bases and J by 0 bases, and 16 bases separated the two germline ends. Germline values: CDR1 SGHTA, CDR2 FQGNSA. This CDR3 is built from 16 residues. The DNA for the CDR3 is TGTGCCAGCAGCCTTGGGGGGAGGGGGGACCAAGAGACCCAGTACTTC. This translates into CASSLGGRGDQETQYF.

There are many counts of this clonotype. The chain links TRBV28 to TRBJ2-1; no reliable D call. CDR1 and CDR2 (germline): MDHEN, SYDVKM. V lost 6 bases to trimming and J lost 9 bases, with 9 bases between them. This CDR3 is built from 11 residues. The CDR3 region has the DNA TGTGCCAGCAGGATGGACGGTGAGCAGTTCTTC. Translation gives CASRMDGEQFF.

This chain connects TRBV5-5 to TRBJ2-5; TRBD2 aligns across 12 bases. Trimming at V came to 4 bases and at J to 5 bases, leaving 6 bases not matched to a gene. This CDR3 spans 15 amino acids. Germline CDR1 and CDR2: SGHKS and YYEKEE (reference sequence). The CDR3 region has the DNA TGTGCCAGCAGCCGTAGACTAGCGGGAGTCGAGACCCAGTACTTC. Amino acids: CASSRRLAGVETQYF.

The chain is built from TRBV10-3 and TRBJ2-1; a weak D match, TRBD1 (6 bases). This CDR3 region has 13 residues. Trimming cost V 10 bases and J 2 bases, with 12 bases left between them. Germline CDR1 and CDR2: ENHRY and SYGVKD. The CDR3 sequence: CATTGSTYNEQFF. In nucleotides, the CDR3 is TGTGCCACCACAGGGAGTACCTACAATGAGCAGTTCTTC.

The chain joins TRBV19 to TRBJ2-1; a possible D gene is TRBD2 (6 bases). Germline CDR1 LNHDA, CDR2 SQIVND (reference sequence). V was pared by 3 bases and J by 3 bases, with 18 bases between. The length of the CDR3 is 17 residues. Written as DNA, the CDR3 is TGTGCCAGTAGTATGGGAAACTTGCGGGAATACTACAATGAGCAGTTCTTC. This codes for CASSMGNLREYYNEQFF.

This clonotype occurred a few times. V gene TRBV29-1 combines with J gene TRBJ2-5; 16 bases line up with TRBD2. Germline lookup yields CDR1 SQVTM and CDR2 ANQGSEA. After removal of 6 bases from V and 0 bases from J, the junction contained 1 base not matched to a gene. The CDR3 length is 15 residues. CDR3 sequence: CSVGTSGRDQETQYF. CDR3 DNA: TGCAGCGTCGGGACTAGCGGGAGGGACCAAGAGACCCAGTACTTC.

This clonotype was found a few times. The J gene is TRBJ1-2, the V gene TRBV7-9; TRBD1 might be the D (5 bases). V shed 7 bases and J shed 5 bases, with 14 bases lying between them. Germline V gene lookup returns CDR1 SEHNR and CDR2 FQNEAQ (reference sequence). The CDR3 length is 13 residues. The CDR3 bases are TGTGCCAGCACCCCGACAGCCCCTTATGGCTACACCTTC. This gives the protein CASTPTAPYGYTF.

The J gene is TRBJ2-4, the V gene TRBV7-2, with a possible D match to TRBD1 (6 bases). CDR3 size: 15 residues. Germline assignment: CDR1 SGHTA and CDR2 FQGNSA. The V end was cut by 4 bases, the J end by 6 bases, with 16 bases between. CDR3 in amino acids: CASSSGAPQRNIQYF. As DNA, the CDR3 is TGTGCCAGCAGCTCAGGGGCACCCCAAAGAAACATTCAGTACTTC.

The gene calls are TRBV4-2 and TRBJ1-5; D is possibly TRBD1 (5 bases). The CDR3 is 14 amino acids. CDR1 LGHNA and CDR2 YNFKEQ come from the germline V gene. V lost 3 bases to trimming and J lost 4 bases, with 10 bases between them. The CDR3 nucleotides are TGTGCCAGCAGCCATGAGGGGCGTAATCAGCCCCAGCATTTT. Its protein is CASSHEGRNQPQHF.

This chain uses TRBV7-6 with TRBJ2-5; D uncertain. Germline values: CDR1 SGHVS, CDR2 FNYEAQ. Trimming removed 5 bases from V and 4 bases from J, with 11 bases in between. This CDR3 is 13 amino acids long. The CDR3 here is CASSHPGSETQYF. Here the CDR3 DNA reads TGTGCCAGCAGCCACCCGGGTTCAGAGACCCAGTACTTC.

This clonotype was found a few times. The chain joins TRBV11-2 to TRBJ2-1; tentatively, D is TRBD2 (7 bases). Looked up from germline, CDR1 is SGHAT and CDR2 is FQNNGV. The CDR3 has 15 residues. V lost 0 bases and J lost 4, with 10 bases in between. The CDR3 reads CASSLEGGGYNEQFF. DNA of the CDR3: TGTGCCAGCAGCTTAGAAGGGGGAGGGTACAATGAGCAGTTCTTC.

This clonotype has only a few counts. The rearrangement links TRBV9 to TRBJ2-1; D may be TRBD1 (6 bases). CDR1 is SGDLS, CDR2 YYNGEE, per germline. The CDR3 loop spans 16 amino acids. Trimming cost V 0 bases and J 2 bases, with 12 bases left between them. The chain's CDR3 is CASSVEGEWPYNEQFF. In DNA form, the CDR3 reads TGTGCCAGCAGCGTAGAGGGGGAGTGGCCCTACAATGAGCAGTTCTTC.

Here the CDR3 DNA reads TGCAGTGCTAGAGGGGGCAACTCTGGGGCGCAGTTCTTC. It is translated as CSARGGNSGAQFF. The chain combines TRBV20-1 with TRBJ2-1, with D perhaps matching TRBD1 (5 bases). The germline gives CDR1 DFQATT, CDR2 SNEGSKA (reference sequence). CDR3 length: 13 amino acids. V was pared by 1 base and J by 12 bases, with 16 bases between.

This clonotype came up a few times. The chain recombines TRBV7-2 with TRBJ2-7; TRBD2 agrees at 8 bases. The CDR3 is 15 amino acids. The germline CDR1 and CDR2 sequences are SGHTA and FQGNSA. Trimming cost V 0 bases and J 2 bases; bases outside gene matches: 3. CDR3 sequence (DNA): TGTGCCAGCAGCTTAGCGAAACTAGCGGCCTACGAGCAGTACGTC. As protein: CASSLAKLAAYEQYV.

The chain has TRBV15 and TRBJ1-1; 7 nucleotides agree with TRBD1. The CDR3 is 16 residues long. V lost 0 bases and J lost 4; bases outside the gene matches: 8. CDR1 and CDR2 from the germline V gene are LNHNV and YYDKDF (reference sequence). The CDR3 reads CATSRDWVQGSTEAFF. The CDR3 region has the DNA TGTGCCACCAGCAGAGATTGGGTACAGGGGTCCACTGAAGCTTTCTTT.

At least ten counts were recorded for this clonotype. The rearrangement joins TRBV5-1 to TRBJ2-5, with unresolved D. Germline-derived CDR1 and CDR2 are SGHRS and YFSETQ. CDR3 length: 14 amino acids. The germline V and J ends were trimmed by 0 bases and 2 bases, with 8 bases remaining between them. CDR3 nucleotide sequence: TGCGCCAGCAGCTTGGCGAACGAGCAAGAGACCCAGTACTTC. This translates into CASSLANEQETQYF.